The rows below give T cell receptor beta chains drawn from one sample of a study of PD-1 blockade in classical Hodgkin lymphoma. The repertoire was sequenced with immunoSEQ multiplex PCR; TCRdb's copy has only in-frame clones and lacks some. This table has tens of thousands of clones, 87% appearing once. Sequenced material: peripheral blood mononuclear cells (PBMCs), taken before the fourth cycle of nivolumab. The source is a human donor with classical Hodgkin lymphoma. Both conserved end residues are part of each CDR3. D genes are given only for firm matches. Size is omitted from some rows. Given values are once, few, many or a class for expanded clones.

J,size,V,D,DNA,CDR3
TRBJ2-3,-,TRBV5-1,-,TGCGCCAGCAGCTTTCGGGACCCCACAGATACGCAGTATTTT,CASSFRDPTDTQYF
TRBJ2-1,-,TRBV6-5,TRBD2,TGTGCCAGCAGCTATACTAGCGCCCCCTACAATGAGCAGTTCTTC,CASSYTSAPYNEQFF
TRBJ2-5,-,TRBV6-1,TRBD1,TGTGCCAGCAGAGAAACTCCGGGACAGGGGAAAGAGACCCAGTACTTC,CASRETPGQGKETQYF
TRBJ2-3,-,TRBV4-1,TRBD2,TGCGCCAGCAGCCAAGATCCGATCGGACTAGTTGCAGATACGCAGTATTTT,CASSQDPIGLVADTQYF
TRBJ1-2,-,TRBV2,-,TGTGCCAGCAGCCACGACAGGAGTTATGGCTACACCTTC,CASSHDRSYGYTF
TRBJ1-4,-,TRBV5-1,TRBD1,TGCGCCAGCAGCTTGGGGCAGGGGGCAGGGGAAAAACTGTTTTTT,CASSLGQGAGEKLFF
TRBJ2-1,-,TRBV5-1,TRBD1,TGCGCCAGCAGCGTAGGGACAGGGCCCTACAATGAGCAGTTCTTC,CASSVGTGPYNEQFF
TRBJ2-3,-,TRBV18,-,TGTGCCAGCTCACCAATCCAGAGCACAGATACGCAGTATTTT,CASSPIQSTDTQYF
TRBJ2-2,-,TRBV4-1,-,TGCGCCAGCTCCCCTTGGGTGAACACCGGGGAGCTGTTTTTT,CASSPWVNTGELFF
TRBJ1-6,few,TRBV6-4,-,TGTGCCAGCAGTGACCGCCCCGGGACGGCTAATCCACTCCACTTT,CASSDRPGTANPLHF
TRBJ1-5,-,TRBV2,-,TGTGCCAGCAGTGAATGGGTCCAGGGTAGTCAGCCCCAGCATTTT,CASSEWVQGSQPQHF
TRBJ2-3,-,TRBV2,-,TGTGCCAGCGCCGGGGCCTCTACGGCTAGCACAGATACGCAGTATTTT,CASAGASTASTDTQYF
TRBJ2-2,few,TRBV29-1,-,TGCAGCGTTGTCCAAAACGCGAACACCGGGGAGCTGTTTTTT,CSVVQNANTGELFF
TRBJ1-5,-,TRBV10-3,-,TGTGCCATCAGCCCGGGTCCAAGTAGCAATCAGCCCCAGCATTTT,CAISPGPSSNQPQHF
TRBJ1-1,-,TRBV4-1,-,TGCGCCAGCAGCCAAGAAGGGAAGATGAACACTGAAGCTTTCTTT,CASSQEGKMNTEAFF
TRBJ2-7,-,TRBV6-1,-,TGTGCCAGCAGTATTCGCCCCTACGAGCAGTACTTC,CASSIRPYEQYF
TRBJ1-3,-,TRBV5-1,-,TGCGCCAGCAGCTTGGGGGGACCGTCTGGAAACACCATATATTTT,CASSLGGPSGNTIYF
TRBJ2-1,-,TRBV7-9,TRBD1,TGTGCCAGCAGTCCTTGGACAGGGGACTACAATGAGCAGTTCTTC,CASSPWTGDYNEQFF
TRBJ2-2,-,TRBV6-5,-,TGTGCCAGCAGTTGGGGGGATATCACCGGGGAGCTGTTTTTT,CASSWGDITGELFF
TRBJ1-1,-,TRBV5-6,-,TGTGCCAGCAGCCCCTTGGACAGGAACACTGAAGCTTTCTTT,CASSPLDRNTEAFF
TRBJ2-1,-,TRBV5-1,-,TGCGCCAGCAGGCTGGGGTGGAACGTCTATGAGCAGTTCTTC,CASRLGWNVYEQFF
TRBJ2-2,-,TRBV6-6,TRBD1,TGTGCCAGCAGTTATCCTATGACAGGGAGCACCGGGGAGCTGTTTTTT,CASSYPMTGSTGELFF
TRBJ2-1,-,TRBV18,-,TGTGCCAGCTCACCACTTGGTTCAGGGTACAATGAGCAGTTCTTC,CASSPLGSGYNEQFF
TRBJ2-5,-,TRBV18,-,TGTGCCAGCTCACCAACATTACAAGAGACCCAGTACTTC,CASSPTLQETQYF
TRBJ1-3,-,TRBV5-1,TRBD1,TGCGCCAGCAGCGTGACAGGGAACTCTGGAAACACCATATATTTT,CASSVTGNSGNTIYF
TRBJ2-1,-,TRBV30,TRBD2,TGTGCCTGGAGTGTCCTTACGAACCTAGCGGGGACCTACAATGAGCAGTTCTTC,CAWSVLTNLAGTYNEQFF
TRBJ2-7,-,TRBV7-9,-,TGTGCCAGCAGCTTAACCCGCGGGCAGTACTTC,CASSLTRGQYF
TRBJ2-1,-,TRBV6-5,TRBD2,TGTGCCAGCAGTTCACCGGGGGGGGCCTACAATGAGCAGTTCTTC,CASSSPGGAYNEQFF
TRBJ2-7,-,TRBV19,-,TGTGCCAGTAGTATCCTTGGGGGGAACGAGCAGTACTTC,CASSILGGNEQYF
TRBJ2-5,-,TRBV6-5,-,TGTGCCAGCAGACGGGGGATACAAGAGACCCAGTACTTC,CASRRGIQETQYF
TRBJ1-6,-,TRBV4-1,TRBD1,TGCGCCAGCAGTACAGGGGGCGGAAGGTATAATTCACCCCTCCACTTT,CASSTGGGRYNSPLHF
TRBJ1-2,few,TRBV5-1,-,TGCGCCAGCAGCTTCGATACTAACTATGGCTACACCTTC,CASSFDTNYGYTF
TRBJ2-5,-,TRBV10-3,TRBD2,TGTGCCATCAGTGGGGGGAGGGGAGAGACCCAGTACTTC,CAISGGRGETQYF
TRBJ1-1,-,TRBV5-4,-,TGTGCCAGCAGAGCGGGTGGGACCGGGAGTGAAGCTTTCTTT,CASRAGGTGSEAFF
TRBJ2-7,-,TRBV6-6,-,TGTGCCAGCAGTTATGGTAGGACCCAAAGCTCCTACGAGCAGTACTTC,CASSYGRTQSSYEQYF
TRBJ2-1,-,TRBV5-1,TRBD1,TGCGCCAGCAGCCCGGTCCCACAGGGGCTCAGCTCCTACAATGAGCAGTTCTTC,CASSPVPQGLSSYNEQFF
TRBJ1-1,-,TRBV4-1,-,TGCGCCAGCAGCCTCGGGGGGGGGAACACTGAAGCTTTCTTT,CASSLGGGNTEAFF